What follows is one T cell receptor beta chain and its context. What it binds is unknown. This entry comes from a study of blood T cells in healthy people across ages. Study-level results: The study found more naive CD4+ cells and higher diversity in long-lived than aged donors. Researchers said unsorted PBMCs prevented a conclusive naive versus antigen-experienced comparison.

Then a second PCR, running roughly 6 to 11 cycles, was carried out with a sample-barcoded 5' primer and a J-beta primer mix. A single record per CDR3 protein comes from TCRdb applying MiXCR to the 5' RACE reads. The sample lists over a million distinct CDR3 sequences, around 39% occurring once. Input material: blood. This TCR was sampled from a woman aged 18-35 years in good health.

The CDR3 nucleotides read TGCGCCAGCAGCCCTCCTAGCGGGAGGGACACCGGGGAGCTGTTTTTT. Its translation: CASSPPSGRDTGELFF. V and J are TRBV4-1 and TRBJ2-2, with TRBD2 matching over 12 bases. The CDR3 length is 16 residues. V lost 4 bases, J lost 3 bases, and 3 bases stayed unmatched. Germline V lookup: CDR1 MGHRA, CDR2 YSYEKL.